This T cell receptor beta chain emerged from a study of shared clonotypes between healthy human individuals. Background on the study: CD4 naive and CD4 memory each took three plates per donor, while CD8 naive took two and CD8 memory one.

A split of CD4+ cells into CD45RA+ naive and CD45RA-negative memory subsets was performed. The protocol was immunoSEQ multiplex PCR, while the TCRdb copy is restricted to in-frame clones and leaves out a portion. The sample lists 2 million to 3 million clones, under 95% occurring once. The CDR3 is made up of 18 amino acids. In germline, CDR1 is LGHNA, CDR2 YSLEER. V was shortened by 0 bases and J by 4 bases, with 20 bases between the two germline ends. The origin of this receptor is a man younger than 35 in good health. Some clones in this sample may be carry-over from other donors' samples. The rearrangement uses TRBV4-3 and TRBJ2-3; D might be TRBD2 (6 bases). Sequenced input: naive CD4+ T cells from PBMCs. Stated subset: CD45RA+ positively selected. In nucleotides, the CDR3 is TGCGCCAGCAGCCAAGACGGTTTTTGGCGTGGAGGGGCAGATACGCAGTATTTT. Its protein is CASSQDGFWRGGADTQYF.